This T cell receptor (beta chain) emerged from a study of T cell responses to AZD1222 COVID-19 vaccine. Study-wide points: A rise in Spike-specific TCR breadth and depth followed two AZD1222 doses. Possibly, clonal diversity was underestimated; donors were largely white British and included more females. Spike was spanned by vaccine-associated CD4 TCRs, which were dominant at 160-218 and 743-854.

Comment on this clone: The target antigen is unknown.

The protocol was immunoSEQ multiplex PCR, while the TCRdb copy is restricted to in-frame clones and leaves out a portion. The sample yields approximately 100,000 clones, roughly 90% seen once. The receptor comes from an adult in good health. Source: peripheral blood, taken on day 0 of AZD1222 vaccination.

CDR3 region: CASSFNSGGYEQYF. Here the CDR3 DNA reads TGTGCCAGCAGCTTCAATAGCGGGGGCTACGAGCAGTACTTC. This rearrangement joins TRBV7-8 to TRBJ2-7; 9 bases are a match to TRBD2. Losses at the gene ends were 3 bases for V and 3 bases for J; bases not matched to a gene: 3. This CDR3 spans 14 amino acids. In germline, CDR1 is SGHVS, CDR2 FQNEAQ.